The next 21 T cell receptor beta chains were all read from a single sample in a study of blood T cell repertoires in COVID-19 (dated by TCRdb to about 2020). The library came from the immunoSEQ multiplex PCR assay. TCRdb took this table from immuneACCESS and kept in-frame rearrangements with V and J called. Such tables lack part of the clones; where checked against another copy, unresolved V genes explain under half of the gap, and the rest is unexplained. This sample gives approximately 120,000 clones in total; around 88% of them show up just once. In total, the top ten clones hold about 16% of the sample. The specimen sequenced was peripheral blood. The receptors originated from a woman aged 45-59 years who had recovered from COVID-19.

In this sample, this clone turned up once. CDR3 protein: CAISRGGLAEDTQYF. CDR3 in DNA: TGTGCCATCAGTAGGGGGGGACTAGCTGAAGATACGCAGTATTTT. The rearrangement uses TRBV10-3 and TRBJ2-3; 9 nucleotides agree with TRBD2. Losses at the gene ends were 5 bases for V and 5 bases for J; bases not matched to a gene: 8. Germline V gene sequence: CDR1 ENHRY, CDR2 SYGVKD. There are 15 residues in the CDR3.

The J gene is TRBJ2-7, the V gene TRBV29-1, with 10 bases lining up with TRBD1. In germline, CDR1 is SQVTM, CDR2 ANQGSEA. The CDR3 sequence is 15 residues long. After removal of 6 bases from V and 3 bases from J, the junction contained 11 bases not matched to a gene. The CDR3 protein is CSVATGTGDHYEQYF. The CDR3 bases are TGCAGCGTGGCTACCGGGACAGGGGACCACTACGAGCAGTACTTC.

V and J are TRBV6-5 and TRBJ1-4; the D is unclear. The CDR3 totals 15 residues. V lost 6 bases, J lost 2 bases, and 13 bases lay in between. The germline CDR1 and CDR2 sequences are MNHEY and SVGAGI. CDR3 protein: CASRNRKATNEKLFF. The CDR3 DNA follows: TGTGCCAGCAGAAACAGAAAGGCGACTAATGAAAAACTGTTTTTT.

The chain joins TRBV5-1 to TRBJ2-2; 8 bases are shared with TRBD1. Losses at the gene ends were 6 bases for V and 3 bases for J; bases not matched to a gene: 4. Germline assignment: CDR1 SGHRS and CDR2 YFSETQ. The CDR3 contains 14 residues. The CDR3 spells CASTGQGDTGELFF. In DNA form, the CDR3 reads TGCGCCAGCACTGGACAGGGTGACACCGGGGAGCTGTTTTTT.

This chain links TRBV5-1 with TRBJ2-3, with TRBD1 matching 9 bases. This CDR3 spans 16 amino acids. V gave up 0 bases and J gave up 9 bases; unmatched junction bases: 11. Germline values: CDR1 SGHRS, CDR2 YFSETQ. The chain's CDR3 is CASSLGPAGQGITQYF. In nucleotides, the CDR3 is TGCGCCAGCAGCTTGGGGCCCGCAGGACAGGGGATAACGCAGTATTTT.

The chain is built from TRBV23-1 and TRBJ2-5; the match to TRBD1 covers 9 bases. TRBV23-1 is flagged as an ORF with uncertain function. The V gene end was trimmed by 0 bases and the J gene end by 0 bases; junction bases not matched to a gene: 2. There are 16 residues in the CDR3. CDR3 coding DNA: TGCGCCAGCAGTCAATCCGGACAGGGGTACCAAGAGACCCAGTACTTC. This gives the protein CASSQSGQGYQETQYF.

V and J are TRBV15 and TRBJ2-5, with 7 bases identical to TRBD1. CDR1 and CDR2 from the germline V gene are LNHNV and YYDKDF (reference sequence). The CDR3 covers 15 residues. J gave up 9 bases and V 3 bases, and 13 bases lay outside the gene matches. The CDR3 region is CATSRTGQRFDAQYF. The DNA of the CDR3 is TGTGCCACCAGCAGGACGGGACAGAGATTTGACGCCCAGTACTTC.

V usage is TRBV30 and J usage is TRBJ1-1; possibly TRBD1 for D (5 bases). Germline V gene lookup returns CDR1 GTSNPN and CDR2 SVGIG (reference sequence). The CDR3 covers 14 residues. Trimming removed 5 bases from V and 0 bases from J, with 13 bases in between. The CDR3 reads CAWGDSSMNTEAFF. CDR3 nucleotides: TGTGCCTGGGGTGACAGTTCCATGAACACTGAAGCTTTCTTT.

The chain joins TRBV6-2 or TRBV6-3 to TRBJ1-2; tentative D call: TRBD1 (6 bases). This CDR3 has 14 amino acids. Trimming removed 0 bases from V and 5 bases from J, with 10 bases in between. CDR1 is MNHEY and CDR2 is SVGEGT in the germline V gene. The CDR3 reads CASSYSPRGYGYTF. CDR3 coding DNA: TGTGCCAGCAGTTACTCGCCCAGGGGTTATGGCTACACCTTC.

In regard to this clone: An end of the junction does not agree with germline; a read error may underlie this. J is TRBJ1-2 and V is TRBV3-1 (or the pseudogene TRBV3-2); perhaps TRBD1 as D (6 bases). Germline lookup yields CDR1 LGHDT and CDR2 YNNKEL (reference sequence). The CDR3 has 15 amino acids. The DNA of the CDR3 is TGTGCCAGCAGCCAAGTTGACAGGTCTAAGTATGGCTACACCTTC. It translates to CASSQVDRSKYGYTF.

The chain has TRBV5-4 and TRBJ1-2; tentatively, D is TRBD1 (5 bases). Germline CDR1 is SGHNT and CDR2 is YYREEE (reference sequence). CDR3 length: 13 amino acids. Trimming removed 3 bases from V and 2 bases from J, with 8 bases in between. The CDR3 spells CASSSDKNYGYTF. DNA of the CDR3: TGTGCCAGCAGCTCGGACAAGAACTATGGCTACACCTTC.

The V call is TRBV5-1, the J call TRBJ2-3; a possible D gene is TRBD2 (6 bases). Trimming removed 0 bases from V and 3 bases from J, with 11 bases in between. The CDR3 runs to 15 residues. Germline loops: CDR1 SGHRS, CDR2 YFSETQ. Written as DNA, the CDR3 is TGCGCCAGCAGCTTGGAACCGGGAGTGACAGATACGCAGTATTTT. The encoded protein is CASSLEPGVTDTQYF.

The chain joins TRBV5-8 to TRBJ2-3; TRBD1 is a possible D gene (6 bases). The CDR3 length is 19 residues. Trimming cost V 1 base and J 1 base, with 22 bases left between them. Germline V CDR1 and CDR2: SGHTS, YDEGEE. CDR3 in DNA: TGTGCCAGCAGCTTGAACCGGGGAACCTCGGGACACCGCACAGATACGCAGTATTTT. This sequence encodes CASSLNRGTSGHRTDTQYF.

This clone was seen once. The chain combines TRBV18 with TRBJ2-7, with 8 bases fitting TRBD1. Per germline, CDR1 KGHSH and CDR2 LQKENI. V lost 2 bases and J lost 2; bases outside the gene matches: 2. This CDR3 contains 14 residues. The CDR3 loop reads CASSPGTGPYEQYF. The CDR3 DNA reads as TGTGCCAGCTCACCAGGGACAGGACCCTACGAGCAGTACTTC.

This rearrangement joins TRBV4-2 to TRBJ1-2; 10 bases fit TRBD1. CDR3 length equals 16 residues. Germline values: CDR1 LGHNA, CDR2 YNFKEQ. J was trimmed by 1 base and V by 3 bases; bases with no gene match: 5. The CDR3 loop reads CASSHWTGGDNYGYTF. The DNA for the CDR3 is TGTGCCAGCAGCCATTGGACAGGGGGAGATAACTATGGCTACACCTTC.

This clone showed up just a few times. This chain connects TRBV19 to TRBJ1-1; unclear D gene. CDR1 is LNHDA, CDR2 SQIVND, per germline (reference sequence). The CDR3 extends over 13 amino acids. Trimming left V 10 bases short and J 7 bases short, with 19 bases between. The CDR3 DNA is TGTGCCACTAGGGAAACAGACACCCGTGAAGCTTTCTTT. Translating it yields CATRETDTREAFF.

This clone was counted only a few times. The chain joins TRBV18 to TRBJ1-4; the match to TRBD1 covers 12 bases. CDR1 is KGHSH and CDR2 is LQKENI in the germline V gene. CDR3 length equals 14 residues. J was trimmed by 10 bases and V by 5 bases; bases with no gene match: 5. CDR3 DNA sequence: TGTGCCAGCTCATCGGGACAGGGGGCTAGAAAACTGTTTTTT. This codes for CASSSGQGARKLFF. Supplemented by reference TRBV18 and TRBJ1-4, the full variable domain reads NAGVMQNPRHLVRRRGQEARLRCSPMKGHSHVYWYRQLPEEGLKFMVYLQKENIIDESGMPKERFSAEFPKEGPSILRIQQVVRGDSAAYFCASSSGQGARKLFFGSGTQLSVL.

The rearrangement joins TRBV5-1 to TRBJ1-1; D call uncertain. Germline values: CDR1 SGHRS, CDR2 YFSETQ. V was clipped by 0 bases and J by 3 bases, with 15 bases between them. The CDR3 is 16 residues long. Here the CDR3 reads CASSLAGRGIDTEAFF. CDR3 in DNA: TGCGCCAGCAGCTTGGCCGGTCGAGGGATCGACACTGAAGCTTTCTTT.

This sequence joins TRBV18 and TRBJ2-3, with TRBD1 as a possible D gene (5 bases). The CDR3 has 15 residues. Trimming stripped 6 bases from V and 1 base from J, with 14 bases between. The germline V gene encodes CDR1 KGHSH and CDR2 LQKENI. The CDR3 spells CASSRTTAGTDTQYF. CDR3 sequence (DNA): TGTGCCAGCTCCCGGACAACGGCTGGCACAGATACGCAGTATTTT.

The genes are TRBV5-1 and TRBJ1-1; 10 nucleotides agree with TRBD1. CDR1 and CDR2 (germline): SGHRS, YFSETQ. J was trimmed by 6 bases and V by 4 bases; bases with no gene match: 3. The CDR3 covers 13 residues. The CDR3 bases are TGCGCCAGCAGCCGGGGGACAGGGGCTGAAGCTTTCTTT. It encodes CASSRGTGAEAFF.

The sample holds a few counts of this clone. This chain uses TRBV6-5 with TRBJ2-2; D not resolved. V lost 7 bases, J lost 6 bases, and 12 bases lay in between. CDR3 length: 13 residues. CDR1 MNHEY and CDR2 SVGAGI come from the germline V gene. As DNA, the CDR3 is TGTGCCAGCATCTTCAGTGTTCCCGGGGAGCTGTTTTTT. Amino acids: CASIFSVPGELFF.